The 14 T cell receptor beta chains below come from one sample, sequenced in a study of blood T cells in healthy people across ages. The use of a sample-barcoded 5' primer and a J-beta primer mix characterized a second PCR of roughly 6 to 11 cycles. TCRdb called the 5' RACE reads again in MiXCR, with one record for every CDR3 protein. The sample lists 870,000 or so distinct CDR3 sequences, 25% to 35% seen once, with 17% in the top ten. The sequenced sample was blood. These receptors all stem from a woman of 80 years or more in good health.

In this sample, this clonotype turned up many times. The chain combines TRBV7-2 with TRBJ2-1, with D maybe TRBD1 (5 bases). The germline V and J ends were trimmed by 5 bases and 3 bases, with 23 bases remaining between them. There are 18 residues in the CDR3. The germline CDR1 and CDR2 sequences are SGHTA and FQGNSA. CDR3 DNA: TGTGCCAGCAGCAACAAAATCATGGGGCACGAGTTCTACAATGAGCAGTTCTTC. Protein product: CASSNKIMGHEFYNEQFF.

Concerning this clonotype: This sequence may be a read error, since a much larger clone differs from it by one base. This chain links TRBV3-1 with TRBJ2-4; 8 positions agree with TRBD1. J gave up 6 bases and V 2 bases, and 9 bases lay outside the gene matches. The CDR3 totals 16 residues. Germline loops: CDR1 LGHDT, CDR2 YNNKEL (reference sequence). CDR3: CASSQTSGTGGNIQYF. Written as DNA, the CDR3 is TGTGCCAGCAGCCAAACCTCCGGGACAGGCGGAAACATTCAGTACTTC.

The sample holds one count of this clonotype. One base away lies a much larger clone, so this may be a sequencing read error. In this CDR3 the conserved last residue, phenylalanine or tryptophan, is missing, so a read error is likely. The V call is TRBV20-1, the J call TRBJ2-1, with a weak D call TRBD1 (5 bases). Looked up from germline, CDR1 is DFQATT and CDR2 is SNEGSKA (reference sequence). Trimming removed 2 bases from V and 10 bases from J, with 6 bases in between. This CDR3 is built from 10 residues. CDR3 region: CSARRTEQFL. For the CDR3, the DNA is TGCAGTGCTAGAAGGACAGAGCAGTTCTTA.

This clonotype was counted ten times or more. The chain has TRBV24-1 and TRBJ2-5; no clear D. V was shortened by 9 bases and J by 0 bases, with 16 bases between the two germline ends. The length of the CDR3 is 15 residues. CDR1 KGHDR and CDR2 SFDVKD come from the germline V gene. The CDR3 DNA reads TGTGCCACCGCCCGAGGCAGGTGGGACCAAGAGACCCAGTACTTC. It specifies CATARGRWDQETQYF.

V usage is TRBV27 and J usage is TRBJ1-2, with D possibly TRBD1 on 6 matching bases. Trimming pared 3 bases from V and 7 bases from J, leaving 12 bases between. This CDR3 contains 13 residues. Germline V gene lookup returns CDR1 MNHEY and CDR2 SMNVEV (reference sequence). CDR3 protein: CASSFGGASGYTF. CDR3 bases: TGTGCCAGCAGTTTCGGGGGGGCCAGTGGCTACACCTTC.

In its sample, this clonotype was seen many times. The gene calls are TRBV12-3 or TRBV12-4 and TRBJ1-2, with a possible D match to TRBD1 (6 bases). V dropped 6 bases and J dropped 5 bases, with 10 bases sitting between them. The CDR3 is 12 residues long. CDR3 nucleotides: TGTGCCAGCAGCCCGGGGGCATATGGCTACACCTTC. Its protein product is CASSPGAYGYTF.

The V call is TRBV15, the J call TRBJ2-3; D remains unclear. Germline lookup yields CDR1 LNHNV and CDR2 YYDKDF (reference sequence). CDR3 size: 16 residues. V was trimmed by 3 bases and J by 5 bases, leaving 18 bases between them. The CDR3 coding sequence is TGTGCCACCAGCAGTGGAAGGCCCAGAAACATAGATACGCAGTATTTT. It encodes CATSSGRPRNIDTQYF.

This clonotype was seen at least ten times. V usage is TRBV4-1 and J usage is TRBJ2-5, with D tentatively TRBD1 or TRBD2 (5 bases each). The germline CDR1 and CDR2 sequences are MGHRA and YSYEKL. The CDR3 covers 15 residues. V lost 4 bases to trimming and J lost 5 bases, with 17 bases between them. For the CDR3, the DNA is TGCGCCAGCAGCCCCTTGGGGCTTCCGGGGGAGACCCAGTACTTC. This codes for CASSPLGLPGETQYF.

This clonotype was counted ten times or more. V and J are TRBV4-1 and TRBJ2-3, with 9 bases that match TRBD1. Per germline, CDR1 MGHRA and CDR2 YSYEKL. V trimming: 1 base; J trimming: 5 bases; junction bases outside the gene matches: 7. The CDR3 is made up of 16 amino acids. The CDR3: CASSQAGQGREDTQYF. In DNA form, the CDR3 reads TGCGCCAGCAGCCAAGCGGGACAGGGTCGAGAAGATACGCAGTATTTT.

This clonotype appeared many times. The chain employs TRBV12-3 or TRBV12-4 and TRBJ2-7; weak D call: TRBD1 (6 bases). V dropped 5 bases and J dropped 0 bases, with 11 bases sitting between them. The CDR3 has 14 amino acids. The DNA of the CDR3 is TGTGCCAGCAGTCGTCGGACAGACTCCTACGAGCAGTACTTC. Translating it yields CASSRRTDSYEQYF.

This clonotype was observed at least ten times. The V gene is TRBV18, the J gene TRBJ1-6; the match to TRBD1 covers 8 bases. The CDR3 contains 14 residues. With V trimmed by 3 bases and J by 6 bases, 1 base remained unmatched. Germline-derived CDR1 and CDR2 are KGHSH and LQKENI. In DNA, the CDR3 is TGTGCCAGCTCACCGGGACAGGCTAATTCACCCCTCCACTTT. Its translation is CASSPGQANSPLHF.

This clonotype was seen repeatedly, ten times or more. The genes are TRBV7-2 and TRBJ2-7, with D tentatively TRBD1 or TRBD2 (5 bases each). Trimming stripped 3 bases from V and 1 base from J, with 7 bases between. The CDR3 extends over 13 amino acids. From germline, CDR1 is SGHTA and CDR2 FQGNSA. The DNA of the CDR3 is TGTGCCAGCAGCTTTGGGGGTTCCTACGAGCAGTACTTC. Protein: CASSFGGSYEQYF.

The V call is TRBV14, the J call TRBJ2-2; D gene uncertain. The germline V gene has CDR1 SGHDN and CDR2 FVKESK. The V end lost 4 bases, the J end lost 6 bases, and 9 bases lay between the germline ends. This CDR3 is built from 13 residues. The CDR3 loop is CASSRPGPGELFF. CDR3 bases: TGTGCCAGCAGCCGCCCGGGCCCCGGGGAGCTGTTTTTT.

This clonotype was seen repeatedly, ten times or more. The chain recombines TRBV6-2 or TRBV6-3 with TRBJ2-7; D ambiguous. CDR1 and CDR2 from the germline V gene are MNHEY and SVGEGT. This CDR3 has 14 residues. V was cut by 2 bases and J by 2 bases, with 10 bases left in between. This CDR3 reads CASSYGDPPYEQYF. Written as DNA, the CDR3 is TGTGCCAGCAGTTACGGAGATCCTCCCTACGAGCAGTACTTC.